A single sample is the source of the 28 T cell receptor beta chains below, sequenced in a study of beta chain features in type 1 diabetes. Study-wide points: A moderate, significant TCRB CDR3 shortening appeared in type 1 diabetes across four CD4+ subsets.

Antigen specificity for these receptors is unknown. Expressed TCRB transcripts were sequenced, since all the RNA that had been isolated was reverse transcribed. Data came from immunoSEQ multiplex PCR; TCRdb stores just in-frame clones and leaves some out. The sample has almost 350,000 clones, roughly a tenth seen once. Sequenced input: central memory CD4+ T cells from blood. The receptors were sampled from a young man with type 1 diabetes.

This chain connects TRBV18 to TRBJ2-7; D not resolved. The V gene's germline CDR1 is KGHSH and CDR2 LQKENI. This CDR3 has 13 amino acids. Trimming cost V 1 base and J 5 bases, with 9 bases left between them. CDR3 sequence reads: CASSPRRTHEQYF. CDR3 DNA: TGTGCCAGCTCACCACGAAGAACGCACGAGCAGTACTTC.

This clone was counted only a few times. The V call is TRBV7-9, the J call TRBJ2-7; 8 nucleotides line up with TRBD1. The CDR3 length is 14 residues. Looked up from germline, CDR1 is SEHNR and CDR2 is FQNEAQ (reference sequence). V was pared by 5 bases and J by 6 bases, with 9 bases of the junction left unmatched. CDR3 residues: CASSVTTGASEQYF. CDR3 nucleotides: TGTGCCAGCAGCGTAACGACAGGGGCCTCCGAGCAGTACTTC.

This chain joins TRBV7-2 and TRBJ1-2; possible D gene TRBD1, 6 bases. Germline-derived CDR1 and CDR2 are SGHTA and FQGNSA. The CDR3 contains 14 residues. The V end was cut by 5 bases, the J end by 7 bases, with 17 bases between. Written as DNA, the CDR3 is TGTGCCAGCAGCCCTAGTTGGGGGCAGACTGGCTACACCTTC. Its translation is CASSPSWGQTGYTF.

The CDR3 bases are TGTGCCAGCAGCGGACCGTGGGGCACTGAAGCTTTCTTT. The encoded protein is CASSGPWGTEAFF. The chain uses TRBV9 and TRBJ1-1, with D unresolved. Germline lookup yields CDR1 SGDLS and CDR2 YYNGEE. The CDR3 covers 13 residues. The V gene lost 3 bases and the J gene lost 4 bases, with 10 bases spanning the gap.

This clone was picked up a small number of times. As DNA, the CDR3 is TGTGCCAGCAGCTTAGCGACGGCGAGCGCCCCTAATACGCAGTATTTT. It encodes CASSLATASAPNTQYF. The chain recombines TRBV7-9 with TRBJ2-3; the D is unclear. Germline loops: CDR1 SEHNR, CDR2 FQNEAQ (reference sequence). CDR3 length: 16 amino acids. Trimming removed 0 bases at V and 7 bases at J, with 17 bases between.

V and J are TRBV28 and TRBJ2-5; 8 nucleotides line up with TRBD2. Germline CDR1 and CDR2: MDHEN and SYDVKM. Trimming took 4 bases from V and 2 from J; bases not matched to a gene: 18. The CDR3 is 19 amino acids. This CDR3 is CASSYDVAGRTFRQETQYF. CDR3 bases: TGTGCCAGCAGTTATGACGTAGCGGGGAGGACCTTTCGGCAAGAGACCCAGTACTTC.

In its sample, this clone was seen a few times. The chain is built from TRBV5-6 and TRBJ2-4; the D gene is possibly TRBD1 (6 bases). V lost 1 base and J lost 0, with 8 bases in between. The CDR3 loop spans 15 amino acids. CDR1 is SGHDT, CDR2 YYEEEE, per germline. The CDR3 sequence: CASSLRGIAKNIQYF. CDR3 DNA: TGTGCCAGCAGCTTGAGGGGGATAGCCAAAAACATTCAGTACTTC.

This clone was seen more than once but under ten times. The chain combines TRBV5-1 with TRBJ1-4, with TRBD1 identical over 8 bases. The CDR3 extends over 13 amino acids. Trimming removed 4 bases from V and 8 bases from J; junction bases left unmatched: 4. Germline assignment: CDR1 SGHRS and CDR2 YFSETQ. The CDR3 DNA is TGCGCCAGCAGCCCGGGGACAGGAGAAAAACTGTTTTTT. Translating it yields CASSPGTGEKLFF.

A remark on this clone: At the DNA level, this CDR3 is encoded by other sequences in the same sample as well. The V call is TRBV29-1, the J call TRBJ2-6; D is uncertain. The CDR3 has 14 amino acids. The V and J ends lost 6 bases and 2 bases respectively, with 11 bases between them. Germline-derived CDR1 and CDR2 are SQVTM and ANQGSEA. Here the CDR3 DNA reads TGCAGCGTCCCCACGGGTGCTGGGGCCAACGTCCTGACTTTC. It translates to CSVPTGAGANVLTF.

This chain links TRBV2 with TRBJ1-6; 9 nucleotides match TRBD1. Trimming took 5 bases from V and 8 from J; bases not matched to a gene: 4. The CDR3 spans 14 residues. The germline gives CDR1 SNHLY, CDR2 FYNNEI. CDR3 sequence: CASSWDRVYSPLHF. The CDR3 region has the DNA TGTGCCAGCAGTTGGGACAGGGTTTATTCACCCCTCCACTTT.

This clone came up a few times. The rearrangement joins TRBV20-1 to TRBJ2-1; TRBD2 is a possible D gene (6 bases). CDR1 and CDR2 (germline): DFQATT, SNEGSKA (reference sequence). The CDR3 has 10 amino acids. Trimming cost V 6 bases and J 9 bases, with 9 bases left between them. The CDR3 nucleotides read TGCAGTGCCTATAGCGGTGAGCAGTTCTTC. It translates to CSAYSGEQFF.

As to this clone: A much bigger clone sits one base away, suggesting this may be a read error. In DNA form, the CDR3 reads TGTGCCAGCAGCTTGACGAACACCGGGGAGCTGTTTTTT. It yields the protein CASSLTNTGELFF. This chain joins TRBV11-2 and TRBJ2-2, with D unclear. Germline values: CDR1 SGHAT, CDR2 FQNNGV. This CDR3 has 13 amino acids. V was clipped by 3 bases and J by 0 bases, with 2 bases between them.

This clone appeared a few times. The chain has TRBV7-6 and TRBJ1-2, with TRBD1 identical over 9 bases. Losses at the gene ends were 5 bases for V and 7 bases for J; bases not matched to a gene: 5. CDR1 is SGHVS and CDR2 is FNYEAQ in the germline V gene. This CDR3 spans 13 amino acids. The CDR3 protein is CASSGQGRLGYTF. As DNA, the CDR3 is TGTGCCAGCAGCGGACAGGGGCGTCTTGGCTACACCTTC.

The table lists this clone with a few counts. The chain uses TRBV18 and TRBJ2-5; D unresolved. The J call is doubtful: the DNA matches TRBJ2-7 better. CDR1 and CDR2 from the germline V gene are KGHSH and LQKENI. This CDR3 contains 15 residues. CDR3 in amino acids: CASSRGGVSSYEQYF. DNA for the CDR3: TGTGCCAGCTCGCGTGGCGGAGTCTCCTCCTACGAGCAGTACTTC.

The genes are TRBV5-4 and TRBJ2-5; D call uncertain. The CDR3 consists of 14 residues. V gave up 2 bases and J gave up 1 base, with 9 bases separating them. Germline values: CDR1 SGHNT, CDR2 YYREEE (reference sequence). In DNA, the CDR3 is TGTGCCAGCAGCTTAGACGGATTCCAAGAGACCCAGTACTTC. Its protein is CASSLDGFQETQYF. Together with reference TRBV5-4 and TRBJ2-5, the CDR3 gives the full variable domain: ETGVTQSPTHLIKTRGQQVTLRCSSQSGHNTVSWYQQALGQGPQFIFQYYREEENGRGNFPPRFSGLQFPNYSSELNVNALELDDSALYLCASSLDGFQETQYFGPGTRLLVL.

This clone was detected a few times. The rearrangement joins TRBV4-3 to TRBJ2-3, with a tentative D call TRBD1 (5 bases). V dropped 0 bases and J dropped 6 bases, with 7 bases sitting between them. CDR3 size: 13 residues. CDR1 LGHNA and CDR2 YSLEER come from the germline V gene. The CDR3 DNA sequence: TGCGCCAGCAGCCAAGAAGGGGTGGATACGCAGTATTTT. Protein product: CASSQEGVDTQYF.

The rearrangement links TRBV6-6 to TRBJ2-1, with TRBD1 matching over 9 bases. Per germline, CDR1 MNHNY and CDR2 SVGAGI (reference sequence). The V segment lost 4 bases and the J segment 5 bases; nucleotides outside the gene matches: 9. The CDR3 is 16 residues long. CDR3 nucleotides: TGTGCCAGCAGTTCCAACCCGGGACAGGGTAACAATGAGCAGTTCTTC. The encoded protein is CASSSNPGQGNNEQFF.

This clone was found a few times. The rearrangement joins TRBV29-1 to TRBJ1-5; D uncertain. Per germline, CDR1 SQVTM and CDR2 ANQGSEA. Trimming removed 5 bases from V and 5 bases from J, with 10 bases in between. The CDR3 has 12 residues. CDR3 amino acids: CSVRETDQPQHF. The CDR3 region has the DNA TGCAGCGTTAGGGAAACTGATCAGCCCCAGCATTTT.

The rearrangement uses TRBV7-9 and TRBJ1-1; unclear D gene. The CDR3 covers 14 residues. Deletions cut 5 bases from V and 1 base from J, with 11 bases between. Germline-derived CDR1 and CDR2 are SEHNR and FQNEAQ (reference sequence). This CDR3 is CASSRTTANTEAFF. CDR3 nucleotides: TGTGCCAGCAGCCGTACCACAGCGAACACTGAAGCTTTCTTT.

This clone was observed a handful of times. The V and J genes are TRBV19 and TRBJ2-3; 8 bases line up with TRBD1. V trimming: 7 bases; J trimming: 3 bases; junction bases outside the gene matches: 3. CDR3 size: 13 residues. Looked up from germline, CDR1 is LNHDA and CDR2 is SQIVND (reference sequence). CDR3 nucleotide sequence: TGTGCCAGTACGGACAGGGCGACAGATACGCAGTATTTT. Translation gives CASTDRATDTQYF.

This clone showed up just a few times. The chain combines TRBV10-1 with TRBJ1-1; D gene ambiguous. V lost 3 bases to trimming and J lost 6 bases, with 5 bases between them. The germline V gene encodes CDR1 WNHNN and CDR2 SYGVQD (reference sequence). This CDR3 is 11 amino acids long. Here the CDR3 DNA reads TGCGCCAGCAGTGATGAACCTGAAGCTTTCTTT. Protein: CASSDEPEAFF.

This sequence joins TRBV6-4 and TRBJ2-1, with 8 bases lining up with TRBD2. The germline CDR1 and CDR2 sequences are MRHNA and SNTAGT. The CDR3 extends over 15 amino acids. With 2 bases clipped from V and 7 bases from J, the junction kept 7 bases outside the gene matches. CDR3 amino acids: CASSDGGLAGNEQFF. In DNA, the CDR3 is TGTGCCAGCAGTGACGGCGGCCTAGCGGGTAATGAGCAGTTCTTC.

CDR3: CASTRDDSNQPQHF. The CDR3, as DNA: TGTGCCAGCACCAGGGATGATAGCAATCAGCCCCAGCATTTT. The chain combines TRBV2 with TRBJ1-5; the D gene is possibly TRBD1 (5 bases). Germline CDR1 reads SNHLY; CDR2 reads FYNNEI. CDR3 size: 14 residues. Trimming pared 7 bases from V and 0 bases from J, leaving 10 bases between.

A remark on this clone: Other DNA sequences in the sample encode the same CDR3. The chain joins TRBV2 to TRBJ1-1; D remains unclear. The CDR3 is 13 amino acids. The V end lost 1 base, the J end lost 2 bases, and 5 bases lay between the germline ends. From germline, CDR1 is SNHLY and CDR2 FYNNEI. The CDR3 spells CASSEGGNTEAFF. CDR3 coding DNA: TGTGCCAGCAGTGAAGGGGGTAACACTGAAGCTTTCTTT.

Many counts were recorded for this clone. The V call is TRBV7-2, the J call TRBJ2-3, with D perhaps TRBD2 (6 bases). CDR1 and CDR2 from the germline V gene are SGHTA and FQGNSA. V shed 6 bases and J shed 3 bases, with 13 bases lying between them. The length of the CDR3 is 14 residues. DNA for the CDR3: TGTGCCAGCAGTCGGGGACTCCGGACAGATACGCAGTATTTT. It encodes CASSRGLRTDTQYF.

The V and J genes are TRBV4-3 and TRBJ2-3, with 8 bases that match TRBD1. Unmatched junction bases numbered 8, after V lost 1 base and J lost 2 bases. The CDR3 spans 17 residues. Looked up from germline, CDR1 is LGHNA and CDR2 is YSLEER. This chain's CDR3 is CASSQGVDRALTDTQYF. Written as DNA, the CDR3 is TGCGCCAGCAGCCAAGGGGTGGACAGGGCGCTCACAGATACGCAGTATTTT.

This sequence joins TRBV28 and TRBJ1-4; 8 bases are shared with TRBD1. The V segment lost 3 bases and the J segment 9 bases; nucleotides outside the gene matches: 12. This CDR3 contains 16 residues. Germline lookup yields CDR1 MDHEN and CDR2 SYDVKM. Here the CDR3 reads CASSFSGTGTRKKLFF. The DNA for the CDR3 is TGTGCCAGCAGTTTTTCCGGGACAGGAACGAGGAAAAAACTGTTTTTT. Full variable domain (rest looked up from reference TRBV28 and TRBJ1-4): DVKVTQSSRYLVKRTGEKVFLECVQDMDHENMFWYRQDPGLGLRLIYFSYDVKMKEKGDIPEGYSVSREKKERFSLILESASTNQTSMYLCASSFSGTGTRKKLFFGSGTQLSVL.

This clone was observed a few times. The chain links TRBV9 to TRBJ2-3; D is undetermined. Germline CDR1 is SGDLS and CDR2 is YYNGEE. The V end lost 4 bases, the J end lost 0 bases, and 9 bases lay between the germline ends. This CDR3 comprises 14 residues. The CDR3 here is CASSPMSSTDTQYF. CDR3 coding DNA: TGTGCCAGCAGCCCCATGAGTAGCACAGATACGCAGTATTTT.